The 2 T cell receptor beta chains given below trace back to one sample, sequenced in a study of OX40 agonist ivuxolimab in advanced cancers. The table came from immunoSEQ multiplex PCR; TCRdb's copy has only in-frame clones and leaves some out. This sample yields 35,000 to 40,000 clones, of which 82% are seen a single time; 1.8% belongs to the top ten. The source was CD4+ or CD8+ T cells sorted from blood, collected in a trial of the OX40 agonist ivuxolimab. The receptors were sampled from an adult with an advanced solid tumor such as melanoma, head and neck, liver or kidney cancer.

This sequence joins TRBV7-2 and TRBJ1-2; D gene unclear. Germline V lookup: CDR1 SGHTA, CDR2 FQGNSA. CDR3 length: 14 residues. Trimming took 1 base from V and 4 from J, leaving 10 bases between them. The CDR3 spells CASSLGWGPYGYTF. As DNA, the CDR3 is TGTGCCAGCAGCTTAGGGTGGGGTCCCTATGGCTACACCTTC.

The chain recombines TRBV19 with TRBJ1-3; TRBD1 might be the D (6 bases). This CDR3 has 13 residues. Deletions cut 4 bases from V and 9 bases from J, with 13 bases between. Germline-derived CDR1 and CDR2 are LNHDA and SQIVND (reference sequence). The CDR3 is CASSTFLQGTIYF. CDR3 in DNA: TGTGCCAGTAGTACGTTCCTACAGGGCACCATATATTTT.